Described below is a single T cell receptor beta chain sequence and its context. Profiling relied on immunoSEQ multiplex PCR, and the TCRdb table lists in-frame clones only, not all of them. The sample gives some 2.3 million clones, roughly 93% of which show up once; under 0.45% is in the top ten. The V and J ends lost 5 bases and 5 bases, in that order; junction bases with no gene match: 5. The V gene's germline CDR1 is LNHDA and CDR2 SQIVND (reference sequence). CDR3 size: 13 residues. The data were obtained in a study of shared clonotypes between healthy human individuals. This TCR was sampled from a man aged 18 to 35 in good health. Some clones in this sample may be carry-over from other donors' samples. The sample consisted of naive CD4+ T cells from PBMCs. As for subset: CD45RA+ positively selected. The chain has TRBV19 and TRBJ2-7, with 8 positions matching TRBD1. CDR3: CASSSLQGDEQYF. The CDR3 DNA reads TGTGCCAGTAGTTCTTTACAGGGGGACGAGCAGTACTTC.